Listed here are 10 T cell receptor beta chains from one sample, sequenced in a study of T cells in Graves' hyperthyroidism and ophthalmopathy. What was amplified from RNA transcripts were TCR beta CDR3 regions. Researchers ran a first-round RT-PCR on the TCR CDR3 using the HTBI primer set. TCRdb fed the multiplex PCR reads into MiXCR, producing one record per CDR3 protein. The sample records a few hundred thousand distinct CDR3 sequences, 15% to 18% being singletons. The sample taken for sequencing was blood. The receptors shown here come from a woman under 40 with Graves' hyperthyroidism.

This clonotype was detected ten times or more. This chain links TRBV2 with TRBJ2-2; no firm D call. Germline CDR1 SNHLY, CDR2 FYNNEI. V was clipped by 4 bases and J by 7 bases, with 10 bases between them. CDR3 length equals 13 residues. The CDR3, as DNA: TGTGCCAGCAGTGTTTTAAGGAACGGGGAGCTGTTTTTT. It translates to CASSVLRNGELFF.

This clonotype was detected ten times or more. This chain uses TRBV30 with TRBJ2-3; 12 nucleotides align to TRBD2. With 3 bases clipped from V and 5 bases from J, the junction kept 3 bases outside the gene matches. CDR1 is GTSNPN and CDR2 is SVGIG in the germline V gene (reference sequence). The CDR3 sequence is 14 residues long. CDR3 region: CAWRLAGGLDTQYF. In DNA form, the CDR3 reads TGTGCCTGGAGGCTAGCGGGAGGGCTAGATACGCAGTATTTT.

This clonotype showed up many times. The chain links TRBV20-1 to TRBJ2-3; TRBD1 matches 12 bases. V dropped 1 base and J dropped 4; count of bases not matched to a gene: 6. The CDR3 is 16 residues long. CDR1 and CDR2 from the germline V gene are DFQATT and SNEGSKA (reference sequence). CDR3 amino acids: CSARGDRGRGADTQYF. In DNA form, the CDR3 reads TGCAGTGCTAGAGGGGACAGGGGGCGCGGGGCAGATACGCAGTATTTT.

This chain joins TRBV6-2 or TRBV6-3 and TRBJ1-5; D is unclear. The germline gives CDR1 MNHEY, CDR2 SVGEGT. V was shortened by 0 bases and J by 4 bases, with 10 bases between the two germline ends. CDR3 size: 15 residues. CDR3 residues: CASSYSAGYNQPQHF. CDR3 nucleotides: TGTGCCAGCAGTTACTCGGCGGGGTATAATCAGCCCCAGCATTTT.

This clonotype was found a few times. V gene TRBV5-1 combines with J gene TRBJ1-1; 7 bases match TRBD1. Trimming took 2 bases from V and 2 from J; bases not matched to a gene: 6. CDR1 and CDR2 (germline): SGHRS, YFSETQ. The CDR3 is 15 amino acids. The CDR3 region has the DNA TGCGCCAGCAGCTTCATTGGGACAGACAACACTGAAGCTTTCTTT. Amino acids: CASSFIGTDNTEAFF. The whole variable domain, filled in from reference TRBV5-1 and TRBJ1-1, reads KAGVTQTPRYLIKTRGQQVTLSCSPISGHRSVSWYQQTPGQGLQFLFEYFSETQRNKGNFPGRFSGRQFSNSRSEMNVSTLELGDSALYLCASSFIGTDNTEAFFGQGTRLTVV.

In its sample, this clonotype was seen many times. This chain uses TRBV12-3 or TRBV12-4 with TRBJ1-1; maybe TRBD1 (5 bases). This CDR3 is 15 amino acids long. V was clipped by 6 bases and J by 1 base, with 15 bases between them. Here the CDR3 DNA reads TGTGCCAGCAGAAGGGACTTTCTGGGGAACACTGAAGCTTTCTTT. This translates into CASRRDFLGNTEAFF.

This rearrangement joins TRBV19 to TRBJ2-1, with 7 bases identical to TRBD1. CDR3 length: 14 amino acids. CDR1 and CDR2 from the germline V gene are LNHDA and SQIVND (reference sequence). With V trimmed by 0 bases and J by 12 bases, 8 bases remained unmatched. The CDR3 DNA sequence: TGTGCCAGTAGTATAGAAAACAGGGGTCTGGGGCAGTTCTTC. Protein: CASSIENRGLGQFF.

Ten or more counts support this clonotype. The chain has TRBV20-1 and TRBJ1-4; D gene unclear. The CDR3 has 14 amino acids. Trimming took off 5 bases at V and 3 bases at J, with 13 bases between the two ends. The V gene's germline CDR1 is DFQATT and CDR2 SNEGSKA (reference sequence). The CDR3 sequence: CSAPWPVANEKLFF. Here the CDR3 DNA reads TGCAGTGCTCCCTGGCCCGTGGCTAATGAAAAACTGTTTTTT.

This clonotype has a handful of counts. The chain combines TRBV12-3 or TRBV12-4 with TRBJ1-6, with D maybe TRBD1 (5 bases). Trimming pared 3 bases from V and 7 bases from J, leaving 10 bases between. The CDR3 is 14 residues long. The CDR3 bases are TGTGCCAGCAGTTTGGGACCGCGGAATTCACCCCTCCACTTT. It translates to CASSLGPRNSPLHF.

The V and J genes are TRBV4-3 and TRBJ1-2, with a tentative D call TRBD1 (5 bases). Trimming removed 1 base from V and 13 bases from J, with 16 bases in between. The CDR3 contains 13 residues. Germline loops: CDR1 LGHNA, CDR2 YSLEER. The CDR3 protein is CASSQGPSGVTTF. DNA of the CDR3: TGCGCCAGCAGCCAAGGGCCTTCGGGGGTGACCACCTTC.